This T cell receptor (beta chain) came from a study of T cells in narcolepsy. The protocol was immunoSEQ multiplex PCR, while the TCRdb copy is restricted to in-frame clones and leaves out a portion. The data show roughly 34,000 clones, less than 85% seen once. The CDR3 has 13 residues. V was pared by 4 bases and J by 0 bases, with 4 bases between. Germline CDR1 MRHNA, CDR2 SNTAGT. The rearrangement links TRBV6-4 to TRBJ1-5, with D uncertain. The sequenced sample was CD45RA- memory CD4+ T cells from PBMCs. The TCR comes from a human donor with narcolepsy. The CDR3 protein is CASSVSSNQPQHF. The CDR3 DNA reads as TGTGCCAGCAGTGTCAGTAGCAATCAGCCCCAGCATTTT.